This T cell receptor (beta chain) emerged from a study of OX40 agonist ivuxolimab in advanced cancers. Study-wide background: The study gave patients intravenous ivuxolimab at 0.01 to 10 mg/kg every 2 weeks. Patients in dose escalation had liver, melanoma, kidney or head and neck cancers. Cohort: 82.7% men, mean age 60, aged roughly 23 to 90.

Between the trimmed V and J ends, which lost 6 bases and 3 bases, there was a span of 11 bases. The CDR3 spans 12 residues. The germline CDR1 and CDR2 sequences are SQVTM and ANQGSEA. Produced via immunoSEQ multiplex PCR; TCRdb's table is partial and in-frame only. There are about 29,000 clones in the sample; around 87% occur only once, and 15% to 25% lies in the top ten. As to this clone: The antigen is undetermined.

Notes on the study in general: Certain nonresponders additionally had low normalized T-cell clonal expansion.

The rearrangement links TRBV29-1 to TRBJ1-2; D unresolved. The TCR was taken from an adult with an advanced solid tumor such as melanoma, head and neck, liver or kidney cancer. The sample was CD4+ or CD8+ T cells sorted from blood, taken in a trial of the OX40 agonist ivuxolimab. Here the CDR3 reads CSVSQDDYGYTF. The CDR3 bases are TGCAGCGTCTCCCAGGATGACTATGGCTACACCTTC.